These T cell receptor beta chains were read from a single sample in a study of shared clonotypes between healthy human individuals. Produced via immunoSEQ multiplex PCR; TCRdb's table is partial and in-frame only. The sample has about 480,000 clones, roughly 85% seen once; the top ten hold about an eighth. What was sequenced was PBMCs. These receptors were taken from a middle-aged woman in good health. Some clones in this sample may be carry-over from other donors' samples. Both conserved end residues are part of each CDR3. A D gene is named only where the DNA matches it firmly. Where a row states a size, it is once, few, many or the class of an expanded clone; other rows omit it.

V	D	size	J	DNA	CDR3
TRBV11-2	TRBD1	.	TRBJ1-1	TGTGCCAGCAGCCTACTAAGGGGGCATGGGGCTTTCTTT	CASSLLRGHGAFF
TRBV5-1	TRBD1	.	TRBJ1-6	TGCGCCAGCAGCTTGGTCGGACAGGGGGTTACGGGCTATAATTCACCCCTCCACTTT	CASSLVGQGVTGYNSPLHF
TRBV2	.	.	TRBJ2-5	TGTGCCAGCAGGAAATTGGCAGGGGTCGGGGAGACCCAGTACTTC	CASRKLAGVGETQYF
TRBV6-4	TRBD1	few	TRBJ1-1	TGTGCCAGCAGTTCACAGGGGGCGGGAACTGAAGCTTTCTTT	CASSSQGAGTEAFF
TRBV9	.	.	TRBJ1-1	TGTGCCAGCAGCCCCAGTATGGGCGGGAACACTGAAGCTTTCTTT	CASSPSMGGNTEAFF
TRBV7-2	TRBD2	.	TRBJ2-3	TGTGCCAGCAGCTTAGTTGGGAGGGGAAGCACAGATACGCAGTATTTT	CASSLVGRGSTDTQYF
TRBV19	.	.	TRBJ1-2	TGTGCCAGCATGCCCCAGAGGGTCTACTATGGCTACACCTTC	CASMPQRVYYGYTF
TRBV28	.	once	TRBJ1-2	TGTGCCAGCATGACAGACTACTATGGCTACACCTTC	CASMTDYYGYTF
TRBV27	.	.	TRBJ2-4	TGTGCCAGCAGCCCCCGGGGAGGAAACCTAGCCAAAAACATTCAGTACTTC	CASSPRGGNLAKNIQYF
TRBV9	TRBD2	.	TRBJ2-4	TGTGCCAGCAGCTTCGGACTAGCGGGAGGCATTCAGTACTTC	CASSFGLAGGIQYF
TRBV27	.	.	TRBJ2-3	TGTGCCAGCAGCCCGACGATAGCGGCTGCTACAGATACGCAGTATTTT	CASSPTIAAATDTQYF
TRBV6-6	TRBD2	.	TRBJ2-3	TGTGCCAGCAGGGGAGGGCTAGCGGGAGGGGAGATTACGCAGTATTTT	CASRGGLAGGEITQYF
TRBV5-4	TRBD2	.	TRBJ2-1	TGTGCCAGCAGCCCACTAGCGGGCTCCTACAATGAGCAGTTCTTC	CASSPLAGSYNEQFF
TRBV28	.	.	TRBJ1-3	TGTGCCAGCAGTTATTCCAGGGGTTCGGGAAACACCATATATTTT	CASSYSRGSGNTIYF
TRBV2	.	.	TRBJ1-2	TGTGCCAGCAGCGGGAGAAACTATGGCTACACCTTC	CASSGRNYGYTF
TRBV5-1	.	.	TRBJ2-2	TGCGCCAGCAGCTTGGTGAGCGGGTCTCTCAGCGGGGAGCTGTTTTTT	CASSLVSGSLSGELFF
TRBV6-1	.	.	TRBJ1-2	TGTGCCAGCAGTCGTTTTCAGGGGTTTAGTGGCTACACCTTC	CASSRFQGFSGYTF
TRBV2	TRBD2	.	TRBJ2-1	TGTGCCAGCAGGACTAGCGGGAGTAACAATGAGCAGTTCTTC	CASRTSGSNNEQFF
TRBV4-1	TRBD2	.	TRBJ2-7	TGCGCCAGCAGCCAAGGAACTAGCGGGCTCTACGAGCAGTACTTC	CASSQGTSGLYEQYF
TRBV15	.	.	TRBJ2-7	TGTGCCACCAGCAGAGATCCTTCGGACACGCGGGACTTC	CATSRDPSDTRDF
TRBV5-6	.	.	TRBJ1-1	TGTGCCAGCAGCAGCCCCGGCACTGAAGCTTTCTTT	CASSSPGTEAFF
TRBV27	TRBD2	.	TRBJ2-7	TGTGCCAGCAGTTTAGCGGGAGGTCTCTCCTACGAGCAGTACTTC	CASSLAGGLSYEQYF
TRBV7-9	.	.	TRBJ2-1	TGTGCCAGCAGCTACCTTCACTTCCGACAAGGCTCCTACAATGAGCAGTTCTTC	CASSYLHFRQGSYNEQFF
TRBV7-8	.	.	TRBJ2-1	TGTGCCAGCAGTCTAGGGTCCCAGGGCCAGTCCTACAATGAGCAGTTCTTC	CASSLGSQGQSYNEQFF